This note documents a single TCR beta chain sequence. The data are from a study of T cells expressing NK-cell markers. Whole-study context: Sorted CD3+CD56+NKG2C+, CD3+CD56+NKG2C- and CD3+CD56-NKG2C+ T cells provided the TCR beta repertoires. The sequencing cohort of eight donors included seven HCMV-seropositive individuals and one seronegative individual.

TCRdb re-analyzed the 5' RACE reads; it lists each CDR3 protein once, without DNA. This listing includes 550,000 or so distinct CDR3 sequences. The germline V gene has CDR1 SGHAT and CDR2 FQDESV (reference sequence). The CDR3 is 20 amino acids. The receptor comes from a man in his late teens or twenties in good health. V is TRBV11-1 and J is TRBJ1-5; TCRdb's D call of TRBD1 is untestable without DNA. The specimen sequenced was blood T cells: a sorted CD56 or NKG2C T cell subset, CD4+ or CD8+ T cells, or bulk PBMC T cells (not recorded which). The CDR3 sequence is CASSLSSPGQGQDSNQPQHF.